Described below is a single T cell receptor (beta chain) sequence and its context. The data were taken from a study of blood T cell repertoires in COVID-19. About the research overall: Spain, Italy and the United States supplied samples that represented acute and convalescent COVID-19. PBMCs, B-cell-depleted T cells, or T cells were the source of the cDNA or gDNA that made up the material.

Per the germline V gene, CDR1 is SGHDN and CDR2 is FVKESK. CDR3 size: 11 residues. V was pared by 3 bases and J by 5 bases, with 5 bases between. In the authors' workflow: The assay estimated nucleated cells by amplifying reference gene primers. Some clones are missing from TCRdb's copy, which holds only in-frame ones; the method was immunoSEQ multiplex PCR. That table gives V, J and clone size, and the DNA gave D and trimming. The sample has more than 70,000 clones; about 87% are singletons. This TCR derives from a human donor in a cohort sampled during active COVID-19. The sequenced sample consisted of peripheral blood. This chain joins TRBV14 and TRBJ2-7; D ambiguous. This chain's CDR3 is CASSHGHEQYF. The CDR3 bases are TGTGCCAGCAGCCATGGCCACGAGCAGTACTTC. Drawing the rest from reference TRBV14 and TRBJ2-7, the complete variable domain is EAGVTQFPSHSVIEKGQTVTLRCDPISGHDNLYWYRRVMGKEIKFLLHFVKESKQDESGMPNNRFLAERTGGTYSTLKVQPAELEDSGVYFCASSHGHEQYFGPGTRLTVT.